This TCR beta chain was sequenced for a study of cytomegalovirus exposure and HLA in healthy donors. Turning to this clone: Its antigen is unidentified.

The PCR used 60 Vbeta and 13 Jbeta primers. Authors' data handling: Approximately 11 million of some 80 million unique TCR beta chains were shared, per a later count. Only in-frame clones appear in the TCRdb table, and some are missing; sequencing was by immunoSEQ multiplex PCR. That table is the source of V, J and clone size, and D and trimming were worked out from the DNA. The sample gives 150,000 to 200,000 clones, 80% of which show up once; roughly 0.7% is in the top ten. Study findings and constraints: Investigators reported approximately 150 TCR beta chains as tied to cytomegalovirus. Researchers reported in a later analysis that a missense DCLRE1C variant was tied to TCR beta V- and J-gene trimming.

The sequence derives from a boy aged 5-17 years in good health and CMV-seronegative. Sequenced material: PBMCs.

CDR3 residues: CAWSVASEQFF. The CDR3 DNA sequence: TGTGCCTGGAGTGTGGCAAGTGAGCAGTTCTTC. The chain employs TRBV30 and TRBJ2-1, with D unclear. The germline CDR1 and CDR2 sequences are GTSNPN and SVGIG (reference sequence). The CDR3 runs 11 residues. V was clipped by 0 bases and J by 9 bases, with 6 bases between them.